These 21 T cell receptor beta chains originate from one sample sequenced in a study of blood T cell repertoires in COVID-19. The protocol was immunoSEQ multiplex PCR, while the TCRdb copy is restricted to in-frame clones and leaves out a portion. The sample has about 29,000 clones; more than 70% are singletons. Input material: peripheral blood. Receptors originate from a human donor in a cohort sampled during active COVID-19.

V usage is TRBV19 and J usage is TRBJ2-1, with 9 positions matching TRBD1. Per the germline V gene, CDR1 is LNHDA and CDR2 is SQIVND (reference sequence). V gave up 5 bases and J gave up 8 bases; unmatched junction bases: 7. CDR3 length equals 14 residues. CDR3 nucleotides: TGTGCCAGTAGTCTGGGACAGGGAAAGTATGAGCAGTTCTTC. It is translated as CASSLGQGKYEQFF.

This clone has just one count. The V and J genes are TRBV7-2 and TRBJ1-3; possibly TRBD1 for D (5 bases). This CDR3 is built from 15 residues. CDR1 is SGHTA and CDR2 is FQGNSA in the germline V gene. V was clipped by 5 bases and J by 0 bases, with 11 bases between them. The DNA for the CDR3 is TGTGCCAGCAGCAAGACAGCGTTCTCTGGAAACACCATATATTTT. Residues: CASSKTAFSGNTIYF.

The rearrangement uses TRBV29-1 and TRBJ2-2, with TRBD1 matching 8 bases. The V and J ends lost 7 bases and 6 bases, in that order; junction bases with no gene match: 7. CDR1 is SQVTM and CDR2 is ANQGSEA in the germline V gene. CDR3 length: 13 residues. The CDR3 nucleotides read TGCAGCGCACGACAGGGGTGGGCCGGGGAGCTGTTTTTT. It codes for CSARQGWAGELFF.

The chain combines TRBV30 with TRBJ1-4, with 8 bases that match TRBD1. Germline CDR1 reads GTSNPN; CDR2 reads SVGIG (reference sequence). There are 16 residues in the CDR3. With V trimmed by 3 bases and J by 8 bases, 14 bases remained unmatched. The DNA of the CDR3 is TGTGCCTGGAGGGGGACTTCGACAGGGGAGGGGGAAAAACTGTTTTTT. Its protein is CAWRGTSTGEGEKLFF.

The table lists this clone with a count of one. The chain carries TRBV6-5 and TRBJ1-5, with D perhaps TRBD1 (6 bases). The CDR3 length is 15 residues. V dropped 7 bases and J dropped 0 bases, with 13 bases sitting between them. CDR1 and CDR2 from the germline V gene are MNHEY and SVGAGI. The CDR3 region is CASTRQETSNQPQHF. In nucleotides, the CDR3 is TGTGCCAGCACCCGACAGGAAACTAGCAATCAGCCCCAGCATTTT.

The CDR3 protein is CASSQKTSATTDTQYF. The CDR3 DNA sequence: TGCGCCAGCAGCCAAAAGACTAGCGCTACCACAGATACGCAGTATTTT. The chain employs TRBV4-3 and TRBJ2-3, with 8 bases matching TRBD2. The CDR3 has 16 residues. The V and J ends lost 2 bases and 2 bases, in that order; junction bases with no gene match: 6. The germline V gene has CDR1 LGHNA and CDR2 YSLEER.

The rearrangement joins TRBV3-1 (or the pseudogene TRBV3-2) to TRBJ2-1; possible D gene TRBD2, 6 bases. This CDR3 is 15 amino acids long. V dropped 1 base and J dropped 12 bases, with 19 bases sitting between them. Per the germline V gene, CDR1 is LGHDT and CDR2 is YNNKEL (reference sequence). As DNA, the CDR3 is TGTGCCAGCAGCCAAGCGGAAGGATCCGGGACTTGGCAGTTCTTC. Protein: CASSQAEGSGTWQFF.

V gene TRBV27 combines with J gene TRBJ1-1; no definite D call. Germline V lookup: CDR1 MNHEY, CDR2 SMNVEV (reference sequence). V was shortened by 8 bases and J by 4 bases, with 11 bases between the two germline ends. CDR3 length: 12 residues. The chain's CDR3 is CASREDGTEAFF. The CDR3 DNA is TGTGCCAGCCGGGAGGACGGCACTGAAGCTTTCTTT.

The rearrangement uses TRBV27 and TRBJ2-2, with D tentatively TRBD1 (6 bases). Germline lookup yields CDR1 MNHEY and CDR2 SMNVEV (reference sequence). V lost 2 bases, J lost 4 bases, and 8 bases lay in between. This CDR3 has 14 residues. In DNA form, the CDR3 reads TGTGCCAGCAGTTTAATAGGGGGCACCGGGGAGCTGTTTTTT. It yields the protein CASSLIGGTGELFF.

The sample holds one count of this clone. The genes are TRBV5-1 and TRBJ2-5, with D unclear. The germline V gene has CDR1 SGHRS and CDR2 YFSETQ. The CDR3 length is 14 residues. V lost 0 bases and J lost 2, with 8 bases in between. In DNA form, the CDR3 reads TGCGCCAGCAGCTTGGCAGGTTTACAAGAGACCCAGTACTTC. Its translation: CASSLAGLQETQYF.

The chain joins TRBV3-1 (or the pseudogene TRBV3-2) to TRBJ2-2; 8 bases are a match to TRBD2. This CDR3 comprises 15 residues. With 6 bases clipped from V and 3 bases from J, the junction kept 6 bases outside the gene matches. In germline, CDR1 is LGHDT, CDR2 YNNKEL (reference sequence). Here the CDR3 DNA reads TGTGCCAGCAGAGGAGCGGGGGTGGACACCGGGGAGCTGTTTTTT. As protein: CASRGAGVDTGELFF.

The genes are TRBV28 and TRBJ2-4; 13 bases align to TRBD2. CDR1 is MDHEN, CDR2 SYDVKM, per germline. The CDR3 loop spans 19 amino acids. J lost 1 base, V lost 2 bases, and 8 bases had no gene match. DNA for the CDR3: TGTGCCAGCAGTTTAGCCCGGACTAGCGGGGGATCCGCCAAAAACATTCAGTACTTC. Protein: CASSLARTSGGSAKNIQYF.

The chain employs TRBV28 and TRBJ1-1, with TRBD1 matching 8 bases. V lost 7 bases and J lost 3; bases outside the gene matches: 4. The CDR3 totals 13 residues. Germline V gives CDR1 MDHEN, CDR2 SYDVKM. CDR3 amino acids: CASIRGQDTEAFF. CDR3 nucleotide sequence: TGTGCCAGCATCAGGGGGCAGGACACTGAAGCTTTCTTT.

The gene calls are TRBV5-1 and TRBJ2-7, with a possible D match to TRBD2 (8 bases). Trimming cost V 4 bases and J 4 bases, with 15 bases left between them. Germline-derived CDR1 and CDR2 are SGHRS and YFSETQ. This CDR3 is 14 amino acids long. The CDR3 DNA is TGCGCCAGCAGCGGCCGGGAGGGGGCATACGAGCAGTACTTC. The encoded protein is CASSGREGAYEQYF.

The V and J genes are TRBV3-1 (or the pseudogene TRBV3-2) and TRBJ2-1; D might be TRBD2 (5 bases). The length of the CDR3 is 15 residues. Germline V gene sequence: CDR1 LGHDT, CDR2 YNNKEL (reference sequence). V was clipped by 1 base and J by 5 bases, with 12 bases between them. CDR3 loop: CASSQVGVVDNEQFF. In DNA, the CDR3 is TGTGCCAGCAGCCAAGTCGGGGTAGTAGACAATGAGCAGTTCTTC.

The chain has TRBV9 and TRBJ1-5; no clear D gene. This CDR3 is built from 15 residues. Trimming pared 0 bases from V and 7 bases from J, leaving 14 bases between. Per the germline V gene, CDR1 is SGDLS and CDR2 is YYNGEE. DNA for the CDR3: TGTGCCAGCAGCGTAGGGCCCTCCGAATGGCAGCCCCAGCATTTT. Translated: CASSVGPSEWQPQHF.

This chain joins TRBV5-1 and TRBJ1-2; 8 nucleotides line up with TRBD1. This CDR3 contains 14 residues. CDR1 is SGHRS and CDR2 is YFSETQ in the germline V gene. The V segment lost 4 bases and the J segment 4 bases; nucleotides outside the gene matches: 6. The CDR3: CASSETGEAYGYTF. The CDR3 nucleotides are TGCGCCAGCAGCGAGACAGGGGAAGCCTATGGCTACACCTTC.

This chain uses TRBV24-1 with TRBJ2-3; 10 bases map to TRBD2. The CDR3 is 13 residues long. CDR1 is KGHDR and CDR2 is SFDVKD in the germline V gene. J gave up 11 bases and V 4 bases, and 5 bases lay outside the gene matches. The CDR3 loop is CATSELTSGRQYF. CDR3 coding DNA: TGTGCCACCAGTGAGCTGACTAGCGGGCGGCAGTATTTT.

The chain couples TRBV29-1 to TRBJ2-7, with 8 bases fitting TRBD1. Germline V lookup: CDR1 SQVTM, CDR2 ANQGSEA. The junction had 7 bases not matched to a gene; V was cut back by 6 bases and J by 6 bases. The CDR3 spans 12 residues. The CDR3 DNA reads as TGCAGCGTCGACAGGGGATTGGGCGAGCAGTACTTC. Its translation is CSVDRGLGEQYF.

V is TRBV7-9 and J is TRBJ1-2; TRBD1 matches 7 bases. CDR3 size: 13 residues. With V trimmed by 4 bases and J by 7 bases, 6 bases remained unmatched. Germline assignment: CDR1 SEHNR and CDR2 FQNEAQ (reference sequence). CDR3 coding DNA: TGTGCCAGCAGCTCTGACCACAGGGGTGGCTACACCTTC. Its translation is CASSSDHRGGYTF.

The chain carries TRBV7-8 and TRBJ2-6; TRBD2 matches at 13 bases. The germline CDR1 and CDR2 sequences are SGHVS and FQNEAQ. V dropped 5 bases and J dropped 3; count of bases not matched to a gene: 7. This CDR3 is 18 amino acids long. The CDR3 loop reads CASSPGLAGVYGANVLTF. In DNA, the CDR3 is TGTGCCAGCAGCCCTGGACTAGCGGGGGTATATGGGGCCAACGTCCTGACTTTC.